Shown below are 8 T cell receptor beta chains from a single sample sequenced in a study of radiation and T cells in renal cell carcinoma. Regarding time point: blood 4 weeks post-SBRT, at nephrectomy. The sample's treatment: 15 Gy SBRT to primary tumor, nephrectomy 4 weeks later. Clones were sequenced by immunoSEQ multiplex PCR, and TCRdb holds only the in-frame ones, with some missing. Of some 150,000 clones in the sample, 86% are singletons; the top ten hold around a sixth. Here the sequenced sample was blood, taken from a patient whose treatment included radiotherapy and nephrectomy. The origin of the receptors is a woman between 45 and 60 years old with renal cell carcinoma.

V and J are TRBV4-1 and TRBJ1-2; 10 bases map to TRBD1. Germline-derived CDR1 and CDR2 are MGHRA and YSYEKL. The CDR3 sequence is 21 residues long. Trimming took 0 bases from V and 4 from J; bases not matched to a gene: 20. This chain's CDR3 is CASSQEKKAGTGAGGGYGYTF. In nucleotides, the CDR3 is TGCGCCAGCAGCCAAGAAAAAAAGGCCGGGACAGGGGCCGGAGGAGGCTATGGCTACACCTTC.

V usage is TRBV6-1 and J usage is TRBJ2-3; 11 bases agree with TRBD2. CDR3 length: 14 amino acids. Germline values: CDR1 MNHNS, CDR2 SASEGT. The V and J ends lost 5 bases and 6 bases, in that order; junction bases with no gene match: 4. This CDR3 is CASSIAGGPDTQYF. For the CDR3, the DNA is TGTGCCAGCAGTATAGCGGGAGGGCCGGATACGCAGTATTTT.

The chain has TRBV28 and TRBJ2-3; tentatively, D is TRBD2 (6 bases). The CDR3 runs 17 residues. Germline V gene sequence: CDR1 MDHEN, CDR2 SYDVKM. Trimming left V 2 bases short and J 0 bases short, with 15 bases between. Written as DNA, the CDR3 is TGTGCCAGCAGTTTAACCGGGAGTGGGGAAAGCACAGATACGCAGTATTTT. Protein sequence: CASSLTGSGESTDTQYF.

The V gene is TRBV28, the J gene TRBJ1-2, with 8 nucleotides matching TRBD1. The germline V gene encodes CDR1 MDHEN and CDR2 SYDVKM. After removal of 2 bases from V and 2 bases from J, the junction contained 10 bases not matched to a gene. The CDR3 runs 17 residues. CDR3 nucleotides: TGTGCCAGCAGTTTAAGGGCCAGGGGGCGAGTAAACTATGGCTACACCTTC. The encoded protein is CASSLRARGRVNYGYTF.

This clone was counted a single time. The chain employs TRBV27 and TRBJ2-3, with D unresolved. V lost 6 bases and J lost 1, with 8 bases in between. Per the germline V gene, CDR1 is MNHEY and CDR2 is SMNVEV (reference sequence). The CDR3 loop spans 13 amino acids. CDR3 in amino acids: CASRGLRTDTQYF. DNA of the CDR3: TGTGCCAGCAGGGGATTGCGCACAGATACGCAGTATTTT.

The CDR3 loop reads CASSLAGRENEQFF. For the CDR3, the DNA is TGCGCCAGCAGCTTGGCCGGCAGGGAAAATGAGCAGTTCTTC. The chain recombines TRBV5-1 with TRBJ2-1; a weak D match, TRBD1 (5 bases). Trimming pared 0 bases from V and 7 bases from J, leaving 11 bases between. Germline V lookup: CDR1 SGHRS, CDR2 YFSETQ. The CDR3 length is 14 residues.

V is TRBV19 and J is TRBJ2-5; 9 nucleotides align to TRBD2. Germline CDR1 and CDR2: LNHDA and SQIVND (reference sequence). The CDR3 totals 14 residues. After removal of 3 bases from V and 1 base from J, the junction contained 0 bases not matched to a gene. The CDR3 reads CASSISGGQETQYF. DNA for the CDR3: TGTGCCAGTAGTATTAGCGGGGGCCAAGAGACCCAGTACTTC. Together with reference TRBV19 and TRBJ2-5, the CDR3 gives the full variable domain: DGGITQSPKYLFRKEGQNVTLSCEQNLNHDAMYWYRQDPGQGLRLIYYSQIVNDFQKGDIAEGYSVSREKKESFPLTVTSAQKNPTAFYLCASSISGGQETQYFGPGTRLLVL.

The genes are TRBV6-5 and TRBJ2-7; TRBD1 or TRBD2 may be the D gene (5 bases each). CDR3 length: 13 amino acids. V was clipped by 6 bases and J by 7 bases, with 16 bases between them. The V gene's germline CDR1 is MNHEY and CDR2 SVGAGI. CDR3 sequence (DNA): TGTGCCAGCAGCGTGAAGGGGAGCAGGGAGCAGTACTTC. Its protein is CASSVKGSREQYF.